This TCR beta chain was observed in a study of cytomegalovirus exposure and HLA in healthy donors. CDR1 ENHRY and CDR2 SYGVKD come from the germline V gene. This CDR3 has 13 amino acids. Trimming removed 7 bases at V and 1 base at J, with 10 bases between. Concerning this clone: Its antigen remains unknown.

The study ran its PCR with 60 Vbeta and 13 Jbeta primers. TCRdb's table, derived via immunoSEQ multiplex PCR, lists solely in-frame clones and lacks some. The sample comprises 150,000 to 200,000 clones, 80% of which are singletons, and 4.5% to 6% rests with the top ten. Findings and limits, study-wide: The study flagged some 180 TCR beta chains as cytomegalovirus-associated. TCR beta chain V- and J-gene trimming was linked, in a later analysis, to a missense variant in DCLRE1C.

This receptor was obtained from a man aged 35 to 55 in good health and CMV-seronegative. The specimen sequenced was PBMCs. The chain links TRBV10-3 to TRBJ2-5, with D maybe TRBD2 (5 bases). CDR3 sequence: CAIKEDLQETQYF. CDR3 DNA sequence: TGTGCCATCAAGGAGGACCTCCAAGAGACCCAGTACTTC.